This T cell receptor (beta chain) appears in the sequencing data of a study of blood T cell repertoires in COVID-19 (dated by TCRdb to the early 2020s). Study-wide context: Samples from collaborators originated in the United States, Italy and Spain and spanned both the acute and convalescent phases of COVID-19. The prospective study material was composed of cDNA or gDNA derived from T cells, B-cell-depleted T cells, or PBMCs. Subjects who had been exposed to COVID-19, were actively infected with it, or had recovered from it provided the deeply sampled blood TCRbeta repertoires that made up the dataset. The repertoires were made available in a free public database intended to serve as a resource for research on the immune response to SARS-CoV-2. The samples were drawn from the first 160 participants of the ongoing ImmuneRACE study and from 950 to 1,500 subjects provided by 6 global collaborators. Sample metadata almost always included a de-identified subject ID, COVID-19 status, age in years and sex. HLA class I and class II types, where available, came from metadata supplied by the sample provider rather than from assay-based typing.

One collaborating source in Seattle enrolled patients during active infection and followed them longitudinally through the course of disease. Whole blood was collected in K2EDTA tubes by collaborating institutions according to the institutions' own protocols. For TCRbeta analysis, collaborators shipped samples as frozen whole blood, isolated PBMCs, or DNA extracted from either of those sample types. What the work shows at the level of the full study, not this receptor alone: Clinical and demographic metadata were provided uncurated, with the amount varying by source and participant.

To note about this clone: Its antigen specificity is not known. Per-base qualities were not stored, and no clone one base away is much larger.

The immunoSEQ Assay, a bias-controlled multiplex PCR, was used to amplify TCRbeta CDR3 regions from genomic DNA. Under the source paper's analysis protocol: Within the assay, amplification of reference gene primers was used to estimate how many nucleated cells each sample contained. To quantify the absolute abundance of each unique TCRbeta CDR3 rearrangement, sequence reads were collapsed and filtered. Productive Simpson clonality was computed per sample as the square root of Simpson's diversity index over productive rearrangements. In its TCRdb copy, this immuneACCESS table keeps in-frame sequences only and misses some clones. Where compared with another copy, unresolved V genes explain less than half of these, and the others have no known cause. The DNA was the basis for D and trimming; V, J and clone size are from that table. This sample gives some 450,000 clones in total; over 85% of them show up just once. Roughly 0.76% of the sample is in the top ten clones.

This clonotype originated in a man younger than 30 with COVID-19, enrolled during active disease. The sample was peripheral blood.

The sequenced DNA is TGTGCCAGCAGAAAGGGGACCGGGGAGCTGTTTTTT. This codes for CASRKGTGELFF. The rearranged chain carries TRBV6-5 and TRBJ2-2; TRBD1 is possibly the D segment (5 matching bases). V loses 6 bases, J loses 5 bases, and the germline ends lie 7 bases apart. The CDR3 goes from the cysteine to the phenylalanine over 12 residues. Only the CDR3 DNA stays, 36 bases, in frame from base 1. Via the germline V gene, CDR1 is MNHEY and CDR2 SVGAGI.